This T cell receptor beta chain was documented in a study of cytomegalovirus exposure and HLA in healthy donors. Study findings and constraints: An analysis that came later showed most CMV-associated TCR beta chains appearing HLA-restricted. As a later analysis showed, a missense DCLRE1C variant was linked to trimming of TCR beta V- and J-genes. Researchers counted 164 TCR beta chains as cytomegalovirus-associated. The authors assumed roughly uniform sequencing depth across donors for presence/absence analyses.

PCR amplification relied on 60 Vbeta primers (plus 13 Jbeta primers). The method was immunoSEQ multiplex PCR; TCRdb's version includes in-frame clones alone and lacks a portion of them. The sample records approximately 120,000 clones, 75% to 80% being singletons. Points on this clone: The antigen remains unidentified.

CDR3 length equals 15 residues. The germline CDR1 and CDR2 sequences are ENHRY and SYGVKD. The V and J ends lost 3 bases and 5 bases respectively, with 17 bases between them. The specimen sequenced was PBMCs. The receptor's source is a middle-aged woman in good health and CMV-seronegative. This rearrangement joins TRBV10-3 to TRBJ2-7, with D possibly TRBD2 on 5 matching bases. CDR3 loop: CAISDSRGGSDEQYF. The CDR3 DNA follows: TGTGCCATCAGTGACTCGAGAGGCGGGTCTGACGAGCAGTACTTC.